This T cell receptor (beta chain) was sequenced for a study of control samples from healthy donors and cancer patients. CDR3 size: 14 residues. V gave up 8 bases and J gave up 7 bases, with 15 bases separating them. Germline V gene lookup returns CDR1 MDHEN and CDR2 SYDVKM. Here immunoSEQ multiplex PCR was the method, and the copy in TCRdb shows in-frame clones only, minus some. Of roughly 40,000 clones listed, approximately 82% are singletons. Input material: blood. This clonotype originated in a man aged 60 to 75 in good health. The gene calls are TRBV28 and TRBJ1-6; D might be TRBD1 (6 bases). The CDR3 region is CASWTRGNNSPLHF. CDR3 coding DNA: TGTGCCAGCTGGACGAGGGGGAACAATTCACCCCTCCACTTT.